This entry describes one T cell receptor beta chain. Its antigen is not known. Next came a second PCR, run for roughly 6 to 11 cycles, which used a sample-barcoded 5' primer along with a J-beta primer mix. MiXCR was run by TCRdb on the 5' RACE reads, yielding one entry per CDR3 protein. The table lists 710,000 or so distinct CDR3 sequences, roughly 30% of them singletons, with approximately 15% in the top ten. Germline-derived CDR1 and CDR2 are SGHRS and YFSETQ. The CDR3 is made up of 13 amino acids. Trimming shortened V by 3 bases and J by 6 bases, and 13 bases separated the two germline ends. This record comes from a study of blood T cells in healthy people across ages. Broader study findings: Versus aged donors, long-lived donors had higher diversity and more naive CD4+ cells.

Per sample, extraction of total RNA gave at least 5 micrograms in every case. The rearrangement links TRBV5-1 to TRBJ2-7; D not resolved. The TCR comes from an elderly woman in good health. What was sequenced was blood. Here the CDR3 reads CASSWSGTTEQYF. CDR3 in DNA: TGCGCCAGCAGCTGGTCGGGCACGACCGAGCAGTACTTC.